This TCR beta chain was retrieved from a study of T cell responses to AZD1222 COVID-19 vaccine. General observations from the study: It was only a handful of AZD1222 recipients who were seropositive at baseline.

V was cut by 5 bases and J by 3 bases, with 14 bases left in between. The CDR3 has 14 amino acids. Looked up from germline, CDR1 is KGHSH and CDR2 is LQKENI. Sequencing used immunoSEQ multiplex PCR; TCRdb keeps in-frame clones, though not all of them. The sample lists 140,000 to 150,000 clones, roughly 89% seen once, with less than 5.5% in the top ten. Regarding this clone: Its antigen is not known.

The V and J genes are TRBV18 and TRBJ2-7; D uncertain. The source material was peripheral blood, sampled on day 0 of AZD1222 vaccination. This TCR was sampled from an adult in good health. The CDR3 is CASSAGRSGYEQYF. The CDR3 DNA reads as TGTGCCAGCTCAGCAGGCCGCTCCGGCTACGAGCAGTACTTC.